This is a list of T cell receptor beta chains from one sample in a study of cytomegalovirus exposure and HLA in healthy donors. The data were produced by immunoSEQ multiplex PCR, yet TCRdb's version contains in-frame clones alone and is incomplete. The table lists 150,000 to 250,000 clones. Sequencing used PBMCs. These receptors were taken from a boy aged 5-17 years in good health and CMV-seronegative. CDR3s include the opening cysteine and the closing phenylalanine or tryptophan. A D gene is named only where the DNA matches it firmly.

TRBV4-3,-,TRBJ1-2,TGCGCCAGCAGCCAAGAGGGGCACCCGAATGGCTACACCTTC,CASSQEGHPNGYTF
TRBV19,TRBD2,TRBJ2-7,TGTGCCAGTAGTACCGGACTAGCACATTGGCCCGAGCAGTACTTC,CASSTGLAHWPEQYF
TRBV7-9,-,TRBJ2-3,TGTGCCGGGTTACAGGGTTACACAGATACGCAGTATTTT,CAGLQGYTDTQYF
TRBV9,-,TRBJ1-1,TGTGCCAGCAGCGTAGCTCCTACCGCCTCGTCAGAAGCTTTCTTT,CASSVAPTASSEAFF
TRBV5-1,-,TRBJ1-1,TGCGCCAGCAGCTTGGTTCAGGGTCGAAGGCCTTTCTTT,CASSLVQGRRPFF
TRBV9,TRBD2,TRBJ2-1,TGTGCCAGCAGCGTAGGAAATAGCGGGGATGAGCAGTTCTTC,CASSVGNSGDEQFF
TRBV27,-,TRBJ2-1,TGTGCCAGCAGTTTCAGACTGGCCGCCTACAATGAGCAGTTCTTC,CASSFRLAAYNEQFF
TRBV4-3,-,TRBJ2-2,TGCGCCAGCAGCCAAGTTGAGGGCTGGGAAGGCGGGGAGCTGTCTTTT,CASSQVEGWEGGELSF
TRBV5-6,-,TRBJ1-4,TGTGCCAGCAGCTTGGTGGGCGAAAAACTGTTTTTT,CASSLVGEKLFF
TRBV28,TRBD2,TRBJ2-2,TGTGCCAGCAGCACCACACCGCTAGCGGGGGGGCCTGTCGGGGAGCTGTTTTTT,CASSTTPLAGGPVGELFF
TRBV27,TRBD2,TRBJ2-3,TGTGCCAGCAGTTTGGGACTAACAGATACGCAGTATTTT,CASSLGLTDTQYF
TRBV6-5,-,TRBJ2-1,TGTGCCAGCAGGCCCCGGGACAATGAGCAGTTCTTC,CASRPRDNEQFF
TRBV5-1,-,TRBJ1-1,TGCGCCAGCAGCATACAGGAGAACACTGAAGCTTTCTTT,CASSIQENTEAFF
TRBV6-5,-,TRBJ2-1,TGTGCCAGCAGTTATGTGGCAGTCAGCGGTGAGCAGTTCTTC,CASSYVAVSGEQFF
TRBV4-2,TRBD2,TRBJ2-1,TGTGCCAGCAGCCCACGACTAGCGGGGCCTTTCTCCTACAATGAGCAGTTCTTC,CASSPRLAGPFSYNEQFF
TRBV27,TRBD1,TRBJ2-7,TGTGCCAGCAGTTCCGGACAGGGCACCTACGAGCAGTACTTC,CASSSGQGTYEQYF
TRBV7-8,TRBD1,TRBJ2-3,TGTGCCAGCAGCATAGGGACAGGACTAACGACAGATACGCAGTATTTT,CASSIGTGLTTDTQYF
TRBV6-4,TRBD2,TRBJ2-2,TGTGCCAGCAGTGTCGGGACTAGTTTCCCCGGGGAGCTGTTTTTT,CASSVGTSFPGELFF
TRBV6-4,TRBD2,TRBJ2-3,TGTGCCAGCAGCCCTCTAGCGGGGGGGTCCACAGATACGCAGTATTTT,CASSPLAGGSTDTQYF
TRBV29-1,-,TRBJ1-2,TGCAGCGTCCAAAAGGCGGAGGGACTTTGTTTC,CSVQKAEGLCF
TRBV7-6,-,TRBJ1-3,TGTGCCAGCAGCCCAAAATCCCGGGACATTGGAAACACCATATATTTT,CASSPKSRDIGNTIYF
TRBV27,TRBD1,TRBJ1-5,TGTGCCAGCAGTCTAGGGACAGGGGGATGGGGCAGCAATCAGCCCCAGCATTTT,CASSLGTGGWGSNQPQHF
TRBV9,TRBD2,TRBJ2-3,TGTGCCAGCAGCGCCGGGACTACCACAGATACGCAGTATTTT,CASSAGTTTDTQYF
TRBV2,TRBD2,TRBJ2-4,TGTGCCAGCAGTGTTTATGGAGAGCGGGGTAAAGCCAAAAACATTCAGTACTTC,CASSVYGERGKAKNIQYF
TRBV5-6,TRBD2,TRBJ2-1,TGTGCCAGCAGGGGTAGCGGGGGGGCTACTTATCAGTTCTTC,CASRGSGGATYQFF
TRBV19,TRBD2,TRBJ2-3,TGTGCCAGTAGTCCGACTAGCGGGGGTGCAGATACGCAGTATTTT,CASSPTSGGADTQYF
TRBV7-2,-,TRBJ1-2,TGTGCCAGCAGCCCGGGCTATGGCTACACCTTC,CASSPGYGYTF
TRBV5-1,-,TRBJ2-3,TGCGCCAGCAGCTTGTCGGGGAGCTTAGATACGCAGTATTTT,CASSLSGSLDTQYF
TRBV4-2,TRBD2,TRBJ2-1,TGTGCCAGCAGCCAAGGTGGCGCGAGCGGGGGCGCCCGGGCCAATGAGCAGTTCTTC,CASSQGGASGGARANEQFF
TRBV7-2,-,TRBJ2-7,TGTGCCAGCAGCTTTGAGGGGCTAGCGAACGAGCAGTACTTC,CASSFEGLANEQYF
TRBV4-3,-,TRBJ1-6,TGCGCCAGCAGCCAAGGAGAGCATTCACCCCTCCACTTT,CASSQGEHSPLHF
TRBV19,-,TRBJ2-2,TGTGCCAGAGACAGGGAGGCCGGGGAGCTGTTTTTT,CARDREAGELFF
TRBV10-1,TRBD1,TRBJ1-1,TGCGCCAGCAGTAGAAACAGGGGGCCGAACACTGAAGCTTTCTTT,CASSRNRGPNTEAFF
TRBV10-1,TRBD1,TRBJ2-1,TGCGCCAGCAGTGCCGGGACAGGGGGCTGGAATGAGCAGTTCTTC,CASSAGTGGWNEQFF
TRBV30,-,TRBJ2-7,TGTGCCTGGAGCCGTCCCCGGGGCGAGCAGTACTTC,CAWSRPRGEQYF
TRBV7-9,-,TRBJ1-1,TGTGCCAGCAGCCCCCAGCAGGGCGGGAACACTGAAGCTTTCTTT,CASSPQQGGNTEAFF
TRBV30,-,TRBJ1-1,TGTGCCTGGAGTGGCAGGGTGTTGAGGACTGAAGCTTTCTTT,CAWSGRVLRTEAFF
TRBV6-5,-,TRBJ1-1,TGTGCCAGCCTGAATGCGGGGGTGAACACTGAAGCTTTCTTT,CASLNAGVNTEAFF
TRBV29-1,TRBD1,TRBJ2-4,TGCAGCGCCCGGACAGGTCTAGCCAAAAACATTCAGTACTTC,CSARTGLAKNIQYF
TRBV2,TRBD2,TRBJ2-1,TGTGCCAGCAGCTCATATAGCGGGGGTATAAGTGAGCAGTTCTTC,CASSSYSGGISEQFF
TRBV18,-,TRBJ2-3,TGTGCCAGCTCACCACCTAGCGCAAGCACAGATACGCAGTATTTT,CASSPPSASTDTQYF
TRBV7-9,TRBD1,TRBJ1-1,TGTGCCAGCAGGCCCGGGACAGGGGGTGACACTGAAGCTTTCTTT,CASRPGTGGDTEAFF
TRBV2,TRBD1,TRBJ1-1,TGTGCCAGGGGGACAGGGGAGAACACTGAAGCTTTCTTT,CARGTGENTEAFF
TRBV4-3,TRBD1,TRBJ2-6,TGCGCCAGCAGCCAAAGGGGTTGGGACAGAGACTCTGGGGCCAACGTCCTGACTTTC,CASSQRGWDRDSGANVLTF
TRBV11-2,-,TRBJ2-5,TGTGCCAGCAGCTTAGGCCGGGGAATGGGGCAAGAGACCCAGTACTTC,CASSLGRGMGQETQYF
TRBV7-2,-,TRBJ2-7,TGTGCCAGCAGCGCGCCCGGGTTATACGAGCAGTACTTC,CASSAPGLYEQYF
TRBV29-1,TRBD2,TRBJ2-1,TGCAGCGGGGAGCGGGGCTTCTCCTACAATGAGCAGTTCTTC,CSGERGFSYNEQFF
TRBV7-9,-,TRBJ1-1,TGTGCCAGCAGCCTCCAGGGAAACACTGAAGCTTTCTTT,CASSLQGNTEAFF
TRBV27,-,TRBJ1-1,TGTGCCAGCAGTTTATCGGTTGGGGGCCGGACTGAAGCTTTCTTT,CASSLSVGGRTEAFF
TRBV19,-,TRBJ2-5,TGTGCCAGTAGCCCCGGCCGGGAAAAAGAGACCCAGTACTTC,CASSPGREKETQYF
TRBV9,TRBD1,TRBJ1-6,TGTGCCAGCAGCCCTATGAGGGACAGGACGTTAGGTTCACCCCTCCACTTT,CASSPMRDRTLGSPLHF
TRBV14,TRBD1,TRBJ1-3,TGTGCCAGCAGCCGCGGGGACAGCCCTCTACTTGGAAACACCATATATTTT,CASSRGDSPLLGNTIYF
TRBV7-2,-,TRBJ2-7,TGTGCCAGCAGCTTAGCGGTTTTCACAGACAACCAGTTC,CASSLAVFTDNQF
TRBV27,-,TRBJ2-7,TGTGCCAGCAGTTTAGTGCAGGCGGGCTACGAGCAGTACTTC,CASSLVQAGYEQYF